Presented here are 25 T cell receptor beta chains from one specimen sequenced in a study of blood T cell repertoires in COVID-19 (dated by TCRdb to 2020 to 2022). Library generation was performed with the immunoSEQ multiplex PCR assay. Sourced from immuneACCESS, this table was stored by TCRdb with only in-frame sequences that have V and J called. A share of the clones is absent; for the studies checked, an unresolved V gene accounts for under half, and the remainder has no known explanation. The sample yields 55,000 to 75,000 clones; 82% were counted once. The leading ten clones occupy 16% of the sample. The sample comprised peripheral blood. Receptor source: a man older than 75 with active COVID-19.

This clone was counted a single time. The J gene is TRBJ2-5, the V gene TRBV7-3; maybe TRBD2 (5 bases). Per the germline V gene, CDR1 is SGHTA and CDR2 is FQGTGA. CDR3 length: 13 residues. Trimming removed 2 bases from V and 2 bases from J, with 6 bases in between. For the CDR3, the DNA is TGTGCCAGCAGCTTACAGCGGCAAGAGACCCAGTACTTC. This gives the protein CASSLQRQETQYF.

CDR3 loop: CAIPGDSTYEQYF. In DNA, the CDR3 is TGTGCCATCCCGGGGGACTCGACCTACGAGCAGTACTTC. V gene TRBV2 combines with J gene TRBJ2-7; possible D gene TRBD2, 6 bases. Germline loops: CDR1 SNHLY, CDR2 FYNNEI. V gave up 10 bases and J gave up 2 bases, with 15 bases separating them. The CDR3 contains 13 residues. The whole variable domain, filled in from reference TRBV2 and TRBJ2-7, reads EPEVTQTPSHQVTQMGQEVILRCVPISNHLYFYWYRQILGQKVEFLVSFYNNEISEKSEIFDDQFSVERPDGSNFTLKIRSTKLEDSAMYFCAIPGDSTYEQYFGPGTRLTVT.

This clone was counted a few times. The gene calls are TRBV6-1 and TRBJ1-1, with D hard to call. Trimming shortened V by 3 bases and J by 0 bases, and 5 bases separated the two germline ends. There are 13 residues in the CDR3. Germline assignment: CDR1 MNHNS and CDR2 SASEGT. The CDR3: CASSDQMNTEAFF. The CDR3 DNA follows: TGTGCCAGCAGTGACCAAATGAACACTGAAGCTTTCTTT.

The chain uses TRBV14 and TRBJ2-7, with D unclear. CDR1 is SGHDN, CDR2 FVKESK, per germline. The CDR3 is made up of 13 amino acids. The ends were cut back, 1 base at V and 2 bases at J, with 6 bases in the middle. The CDR3 is CASSQGPAYEQYF. The CDR3 DNA reads TGTGCCAGCAGCCAAGGGCCAGCCTACGAGCAGTACTTC.

This clone showed up just a few times. The chain carries TRBV28 and TRBJ1-1, with 7 bases that match TRBD1. Germline V CDR1 and CDR2: MDHEN, SYDVKM. The CDR3 loop spans 16 amino acids. Losses at the gene ends were 6 bases for V and 1 base for J; bases not matched to a gene: 11. The CDR3 DNA reads as TGTGCCAGCAGGCCCCCAGGAGGGGGCTGGAACACTGAAGCTTTCTTT. Its translation: CASRPPGGGWNTEAFF.

A few counts support this clone. This CDR3 is CASSPHHDSGGASSYNEQFF. Written as DNA, the CDR3 is TGTGCCAGCAGCCCCCACCACGATAGCGGGGGGGCCTCCTCCTACAATGAGCAGTTCTTC. The chain employs TRBV21-1 and TRBJ2-1; no check of the table's D call, TRBD2, against the DNA was made. TRBV21-1 is noted as a pseudogene. The CDR3 contains 20 residues.

The rearrangement joins TRBV7-2 to TRBJ1-1; D uncertain. Germline CDR1 reads SGHTA; CDR2 reads FQGNSA. V dropped 1 base and J dropped 2 bases, with 8 bases sitting between them. The CDR3 extends over 14 amino acids. CDR3 DNA sequence: TGTGCCAGCAGCTTAGTGGGAGGAAACACTGAAGCTTTCTTT. Encoded protein: CASSLVGGNTEAFF.

This sequence joins TRBV15 and TRBJ1-3; D possibly corresponds to TRBD1 (6 bases). The V end lost 0 bases, the J end lost 2 bases, and 8 bases lay between the germline ends. The V gene's germline CDR1 is LNHNV and CDR2 YYDKDF (reference sequence). The CDR3 is 15 amino acids. In DNA form, the CDR3 reads TGTGCCACCAGCAGAGATCAGGGGCCTGGAAACACCATATATTTT. Its protein product is CATSRDQGPGNTIYF.

The DNA for the CDR3 is TGCGCCAGCAGCCAAAGATGGGCCGCAACTAATGAAAAACTGTTTTTT. Its translation is CASSQRWAATNEKLFF. This sequence joins TRBV4-3 and TRBJ1-4; no clear D gene. This CDR3 has 16 residues. CDR1 and CDR2 (germline): LGHNA, YSLEER. V was cut by 2 bases and J by 0 bases, with 10 bases left in between.

This clone was seen more than once but under ten times. This sequence joins TRBV15 and TRBJ2-1; 8 bases are shared with TRBD2. The CDR3 is 17 residues long. The V gene end was trimmed by 0 bases and the J gene end by 10 bases; junction bases not matched to a gene: 14. From germline, CDR1 is LNHNV and CDR2 YYDKDF (reference sequence). This chain's CDR3 is CATSRDLSSGDAREQFF. In DNA, the CDR3 is TGTGCCACCAGCAGAGATCTAAGTAGCGGGGACGCGCGGGAGCAGTTCTTC.

This chain uses TRBV3-1 (or the pseudogene TRBV3-2) with TRBJ1-4; D is perhaps TRBD1 (6 bases). Germline CDR1 LGHDT, CDR2 YNNKEL (reference sequence). The ends were cut back, 1 base at V and 7 bases at J, with 16 bases in the middle. This CDR3 is 16 amino acids long. This CDR3 is CASSQVMAGDPEKLFF. CDR3 nucleotides: TGTGCCAGCAGCCAAGTTATGGCAGGGGACCCTGAAAAACTGTTTTTT.

The chain has TRBV18 and TRBJ2-3; no reliable D call. CDR3 length equals 18 residues. Germline V lookup: CDR1 KGHSH, CDR2 LQKENI. V shed 3 bases and J shed 0 bases, with 19 bases lying between them. The CDR3 reads CASSPQEISSRSTDTQYF. The CDR3 bases are TGTGCCAGCTCACCCCAAGAAATATCCTCCAGGAGCACAGATACGCAGTATTTT.

This clone has a single count. The chain links TRBV5-1 to TRBJ2-3; D is unresolved. The CDR3 contains 13 residues. V dropped 5 bases and J dropped 0 bases, with 7 bases sitting between them. Germline-derived CDR1 and CDR2 are SGHRS and YFSETQ. The CDR3 protein is CASSEASTDTQYF. The CDR3 DNA reads as TGCGCCAGCAGTGAGGCGAGCACAGATACGCAGTATTTT.

This clone was seen just once. The rearrangement uses TRBV6-4 and TRBJ1-1, with D uncertain. Deletions cut 5 bases from V and 1 base from J, with 8 bases between. This CDR3 comprises 13 residues. The germline V gene encodes CDR1 MRHNA and CDR2 SNTAGT. The chain's CDR3 is CASSQTTNTEAFF. In DNA, the CDR3 is TGTGCCAGCAGTCAGACAACGAACACTGAAGCTTTCTTT.

The rearrangement links TRBV27 to TRBJ2-1, with TRBD2 identical over 8 bases. Trimming cost V 6 bases and J 0 bases; bases outside gene matches: 4. CDR1 MNHEY and CDR2 SMNVEV come from the germline V gene (reference sequence). CDR3 length equals 15 residues. CDR3 nucleotides: TGTGCCAGCAGCTTAGCGGGAAACTCCTACAATGAGCAGTTCTTC. Its translation is CASSLAGNSYNEQFF.

The chain is built from TRBV7-9 and TRBJ2-7; TRBD2 matches 10 bases. The CDR3 has 15 residues. The trim removed 3 bases at V and 6 bases at J, leaving 8 bases unmatched. CDR1 is SEHNR and CDR2 is FQNEAQ in the germline V gene (reference sequence). The CDR3 sequence: CASSFRGASGSEQYF. The CDR3 nucleotides read TGTGCCAGCAGCTTCAGAGGGGCTAGCGGGAGCGAGCAGTACTTC.

The rearrangement joins TRBV15 to TRBJ2-5, with TRBD2 matching 8 bases. The CDR3 runs 14 residues. Trimming took 4 bases from V and 3 from J; bases not matched to a gene: 4. Germline lookup yields CDR1 LNHNV and CDR2 YYDKDF (reference sequence). CDR3 region: CATSTRGGEETQYF. Here the CDR3 DNA reads TGTGCCACCAGCACCCGGGGGGGAGAAGAGACCCAGTACTTC.

The genes are TRBV7-2 and TRBJ2-2, with TRBD2 matching 12 bases. The length of the CDR3 is 16 residues. The V and J ends lost 5 bases and 8 bases, in that order; junction bases with no gene match: 9. Germline assignment: CDR1 SGHTA and CDR2 FQGNSA. The CDR3 spells CASSPRLAGESGELFF. CDR3 DNA: TGTGCCAGCAGCCCCCGACTAGCGGGGGAATCGGGGGAGCTGTTTTTT.

The chain joins TRBV27 to TRBJ1-6, with D tentatively TRBD1 (5 bases). Germline V gene sequence: CDR1 MNHEY, CDR2 SMNVEV (reference sequence). This CDR3 has 12 residues. Between the trimmed V and J ends, which lost 8 bases and 8 bases, there was a span of 10 bases. CDR3 amino acids: CASGREYSPLHF. The CDR3 nucleotides are TGTGCCAGCGGCAGGGAATATTCACCCCTCCACTTT.

CDR3 sequence: CASSGLTSGGVETQYF. The CDR3 DNA is TGTGCCAGCAGTGGGCTTACTAGCGGGGGGGTGGAGACCCAGTACTTC. This chain uses TRBV2 with TRBJ2-5; 13 bases are shared with TRBD2. CDR1 SNHLY and CDR2 FYNNEI come from the germline V gene. The junction had 7 bases not matched to a gene; V was cut back by 4 bases and J by 5 bases. This CDR3 has 16 residues.

V usage is TRBV5-6 and J usage is TRBJ2-7, with D possibly matching TRBD1 (5 bases). The CDR3 has 11 amino acids. In germline, CDR1 is SGHDT, CDR2 YYEEEE. V was cut by 4 bases and J by 3 bases, with 5 bases left in between. The CDR3 loop reads CASSRGYEQYF. CDR3 coding DNA: TGTGCCAGCAGCAGGGGCTACGAGCAGTACTTC.

This clone is a singleton in its sample. The chain carries TRBV25-1 and TRBJ2-5; 9 positions agree with TRBD1. The germline gives CDR1 MGHDK, CDR2 SYGVNS. The CDR3 loop spans 17 amino acids. J gave up 4 bases and V 3 bases, and 12 bases lay outside the gene matches. Written as DNA, the CDR3 is TGTGCCAGCAGTGATCCCCGGGACAGGGTGATTGGAGAGACCCAGTACTTC. Translation gives CASSDPRDRVIGETQYF.

In nucleotides, the CDR3 is TGTGCCAGCAGTTACTTGGGTTCGGGGGAGGGGGATGGCTACACCTTC. Protein sequence: CASSYLGSGEGDGYTF. The chain joins TRBV6-6 to TRBJ1-2, with D possibly matching TRBD1 (6 bases). Germline V lookup: CDR1 MNHNY, CDR2 SVGAGI (reference sequence). The CDR3 has 16 amino acids. V gave up 1 base and J gave up 6 bases, with 18 bases separating them.

This clone appeared a few times. The chain combines TRBV28 with TRBJ2-5, with 7 bases lining up with TRBD2. V lost 4 bases, J lost 6 bases, and 14 bases stayed unmatched. Germline V gives CDR1 MDHEN, CDR2 SYDVKM. The CDR3 is made up of 16 amino acids. CDR3 residues: CASSSRASGWGKTQYF. The CDR3 nucleotides read TGTGCCAGCAGTTCCAGGGCTAGCGGTTGGGGGAAGACCCAGTACTTC.

The rearrangement joins TRBV25-1 to TRBJ2-5; 7 bases agree with TRBD2. This CDR3 region has 13 residues. The V gene end was trimmed by 5 bases and the J gene end by 7 bases; junction bases not matched to a gene: 7. Germline V gives CDR1 MGHDK, CDR2 SYGVNS. Here the CDR3 reads CASSLREVGTQYF. CDR3 sequence (DNA): TGTGCCAGCAGTCTCCGGGAGGTAGGGACCCAGTACTTC. Together with reference TRBV25-1 and TRBJ2-5, the CDR3 gives the full variable domain: EADIYQTPRYLVIGTGKKITLECSQTMGHDKMYWYQQDPGMELHLIHYSYGVNSTEKGDLSSESTVSRIRTEHFPLTLESARPSHTSQYLCASSLREVGTQYFGPGTRLLVL.